Presented here are 23 T cell receptor beta chains from one specimen sequenced in a study of cytomegalovirus exposure and HLA in healthy donors. PCR involved 60 Vbeta and 13 Jbeta primers. This table comes from immunoSEQ multiplex PCR, and its TCRdb copy is limited to in-frame clones, with some not included. The sample includes about 160,000 clones, roughly 80% of them seen just once. The sequenced sample consisted of PBMCs. The receptors originated from a man over 45 in good health and CMV-seropositive.

This chain uses TRBV21-1 with TRBJ2-6; TRBD2, the table's D call, was not compared with the DNA. TRBV21-1 is tagged as a pseudogene. This CDR3 spans 20 amino acids. In DNA form, the CDR3 reads TGTGCCAGCAGCCCCCAGCGGGGGGCACAACCAGTCTCCGGGGCCAACGTCCTGACTTTC. This encodes CASSPQRGAQPVSGANVLTF.

The V and J genes are TRBV4-1 and TRBJ2-5, with D tentatively TRBD2 (6 bases). The germline gives CDR1 MGHRA, CDR2 YSYEKL. Trimming took off 5 bases at V and 4 bases at J, with 11 bases between the two ends. The CDR3 has 13 amino acids. CDR3 DNA: TGCGCCAGCAGCAAATTGGGGGGAGAGACCCAGTACTTC. It yields the protein CASSKLGGETQYF.

As DNA, the CDR3 is TGTGCCATCAGTGGAGCCTCCTACGAGCAGTACTTC. This encodes CAISGASYEQYF. The rearrangement links TRBV10-3 to TRBJ2-7; the D is unclear. The CDR3 has 12 amino acids. V was trimmed by 4 bases and J by 0 bases, leaving 4 bases between them. CDR1 and CDR2 from the germline V gene are ENHRY and SYGVKD.

This clone was counted a few times. The chain combines TRBV27 with TRBJ2-7, with a possible D match to TRBD1 (5 bases). This CDR3 has 13 amino acids. V dropped 8 bases and J dropped 1 base, with 12 bases sitting between them. Looked up from germline, CDR1 is MNHEY and CDR2 is SMNVEV (reference sequence). The CDR3 reads CASGTQESYEQYF. The DNA of the CDR3 is TGTGCCAGCGGAACACAGGAGTCCTACGAGCAGTACTTC.

The gene calls are TRBV28 and TRBJ2-7; a possible D gene is TRBD2 (6 bases). The germline CDR1 and CDR2 sequences are MDHEN and SYDVKM. The V end was cut by 5 bases, the J end by 3 bases, with 17 bases between. The CDR3 is 15 amino acids. The CDR3 DNA follows: TGTGCCAGCAGTGAAACAGGATACGGGGGCTACGAGCAGTACTTC. Encoded protein: CASSETGYGGYEQYF.

V gene TRBV9 combines with J gene TRBJ1-6; 7 nucleotides line up with TRBD1. This CDR3 has 21 amino acids. With 0 bases clipped from V and 0 bases from J, the junction kept 15 bases outside the gene matches. CDR1 is SGDLS and CDR2 is YYNGEE in the germline V gene. The CDR3 here is CASSVDLQQGTLISYNSPLHF. The CDR3 DNA follows: TGTGCCAGCAGCGTAGATCTGCAACAGGGGACCCTGATCTCCTATAATTCACCCCTCCACTTT.

The chain couples TRBV10-3 to TRBJ2-2; tentative D call: TRBD1 (5 bases). Germline V gene lookup returns CDR1 ENHRY and CDR2 SYGVKD. Trimming cost V 11 bases and J 7 bases, with 20 bases left between them. The CDR3 sequence is 14 residues long. The CDR3 region has the DNA TGTGCCGTGGGGCCCCCGACGGGTAACGGGGAGCTGTTTTTT. It codes for CAVGPPTGNGELFF.

V and J are TRBV9 and TRBJ1-2, with D possibly being TRBD1 (5 bases). Germline V gene data show CDR1 as SGDLS and CDR2 as YYNGEE. This CDR3 region has 15 residues. V was pared by 3 bases and J by 0 bases, with 12 bases between. The CDR3: CASSASGGPNYGYTF. CDR3 bases: TGTGCCAGCAGCGCCTCGGGGGGTCCTAACTATGGCTACACCTTC.

This chain uses TRBV28 with TRBJ1-2, with 8 nucleotides matching TRBD1. The CDR3 consists of 11 residues. Germline V gene lookup returns CDR1 MDHEN and CDR2 SYDVKM. The V gene end was trimmed by 8 bases and the J gene end by 5 bases; junction bases not matched to a gene: 1. CDR3 sequence reads: CASDRGYGYTF. CDR3 DNA: TGTGCCAGCGACAGGGGATATGGCTACACCTTC.

CDR3 sequence (DNA): TGCGCCAGCAGCTTGGTGGCGGGGGAAAACACCATATATTTT. Translating gives CASSLVAGENTIYF. This chain connects TRBV5-1 to TRBJ1-3, with a weak D call TRBD1 (5 bases). Germline CDR1 SGHRS, CDR2 YFSETQ. V gave up 0 bases and J gave up 6 bases, with 10 bases separating them. CDR3 length: 14 residues.

The genes are TRBV4-2 and TRBJ2-1, with a possible D match to TRBD2 (7 bases). This CDR3 has 16 amino acids. Germline V gene lookup returns CDR1 LGHNA and CDR2 YNFKEQ. With 1 base removed from V and 2 bases from J, the gap between germline ends came to 12 bases. CDR3 sequence (DNA): TGTGCCAGCAGCCAAGCGGGGGGCTCGACCTACAATGAGCAGTTCTTC. Translating it yields CASSQAGGSTYNEQFF.

The chain combines TRBV11-2 with TRBJ2-1; TRBD2 matches 8 bases. This CDR3 has 14 amino acids. V dropped 7 bases and J dropped 4; count of bases not matched to a gene: 6. The germline CDR1 and CDR2 sequences are SGHAT and FQNNGV. DNA of the CDR3: TGTGCCAGCAAAGCGGGGGCCAAGTACAATGAGCAGTTCTTC. Its translation is CASKAGAKYNEQFF. The variable domain in full, completed from reference TRBV11-2 and TRBJ2-1, reads EAGVAQSPRYKIIEKRQSVAFWCNPISGHATLYWYQQILGQGPKLLIQFQNNGVVDDSQLPKDRFSAERLKGVDSTLKIQPAKLEDSAVYLCASKAGAKYNEQFFGPGTRLTVL.

The chain carries TRBV7-2 and TRBJ2-7; maybe TRBD2 (6 bases). Germline V gene sequence: CDR1 SGHTA, CDR2 FQGNSA. CDR3 size: 15 residues. The V and J ends lost 5 bases and 0 bases respectively, with 14 bases between them. The CDR3 DNA reads TGTGCCAGCAGCCCGGGACTTTCTATCTCCTACGAGCAGTACTTC. This codes for CASSPGLSISYEQYF.

This chain joins TRBV2 and TRBJ2-7; D may be TRBD2 (6 bases). CDR1 is SNHLY, CDR2 FYNNEI, per germline. The CDR3 runs to 13 residues. Trimming took 11 bases from V and 5 from J, leaving 19 bases between them. The CDR3 bases are TGTGCCGGATCCCCGGGGGAAGTCCACGAGCAGTACTTC. It translates to CAGSPGEVHEQYF.

This chain joins TRBV18 and TRBJ2-7; TRBD2 aligns across 7 bases. Germline CDR1 reads KGHSH; CDR2 reads LQKENI. This CDR3 contains 13 residues. V lost 9 bases to trimming and J lost 2 bases; unmatched junction nucleotides: 7. The CDR3 region has the DNA TGTGCCAGTCAAACAAGCGGGGCCTACGAGCAGTACTTC. This sequence encodes CASQTSGAYEQYF.

This clone showed up just a few times. The chain joins TRBV11-2 to TRBJ2-7; 10 bases align to TRBD1. Germline assignment: CDR1 SGHAT and CDR2 FQNNGV. V dropped 5 bases and J dropped 3; count of bases not matched to a gene: 10. The CDR3 runs 16 residues. The CDR3 loop is CASSHVGGQGIYEQYF. CDR3 DNA: TGTGCCAGCAGCCATGTAGGGGGACAGGGGATCTACGAGCAGTACTTC.

This clone was detected once. The V and J genes are TRBV9 and TRBJ2-5, with TRBD1 identical over 12 bases. Germline V gene data show CDR1 as SGDLS and CDR2 as YYNGEE. The CDR3 loop spans 16 amino acids. V trimming: 3 bases; J trimming: 5 bases; junction bases outside the gene matches: 8. CDR3 amino acids: CASSGTGTGGTETQYF. CDR3 nucleotides: TGTGCCAGCAGCGGAACCGGGACAGGGGGCACGGAGACCCAGTACTTC.

The chain couples TRBV4-1 to TRBJ2-1; possible D gene TRBD1, 5 bases. The CDR3 runs to 13 residues. The V end was cut by 7 bases, the J end by 6 bases, with 13 bases between. CDR1 is MGHRA, CDR2 YSYEKL, per germline. CDR3: CASMQTDFNEQFF. CDR3 nucleotide sequence: TGCGCCAGCATGCAGACAGACTTCAATGAGCAGTTCTTC.

The V and J genes are TRBV5-1 and TRBJ2-5, with TRBD1 identical over 8 bases. The CDR3 has 17 residues. CDR1 is SGHRS and CDR2 is YFSETQ in the germline V gene. J lost 2 bases, V lost 2 bases, and 11 bases had no gene match. CDR3 DNA: TGCGCCAGCAGCTTAGAGTCGACAGGGGCTACTCAAGAGACCCAGTACTTC. It translates to CASSLESTGATQETQYF.

The chain carries TRBV7-7 and TRBJ2-1, with TRBD2 matching 12 bases. Germline lookup yields CDR1 SSHAT and CDR2 FNYEAQ (reference sequence). This CDR3 comprises 15 residues. Trimming cost V 5 bases and J 8 bases; bases outside gene matches: 7. The CDR3 DNA follows: TGTGCCAGCAGCCACAACCTAGCGGGGGGGGATGAGCAGTTCTTC. It specifies CASSHNLAGGDEQFF.

CDR3: CSARGGSSLEQYF. For the CDR3, the DNA is TGCAGCGCTAGGGGGGGGAGTTCACTCGAGCAGTACTTC. The chain uses TRBV29-1 and TRBJ2-7; weak D call: TRBD2 (7 bases). Germline V gene data show CDR1 as SQVTM and CDR2 as ANQGSEA. The germline V and J ends were trimmed by 7 bases and 6 bases, with 19 bases remaining between them. CDR3 length equals 13 residues.

The chain joins TRBV7-9 to TRBJ1-1; D possibly corresponds to TRBD1 (6 bases). CDR3 length: 13 amino acids. Trimming shortened V by 7 bases and J by 6 bases, and 15 bases separated the two germline ends. The germline V gene has CDR1 SEHNR and CDR2 FQNEAQ (reference sequence). The CDR3 bases are TGTGCCAGCAACATACAGGGTTACGCTGAAGCTTTCTTT. It codes for CASNIQGYAEAFF. Full variable domain (remainder filled in from reference TRBV7-9 and TRBJ1-1): DTGVSQNPRHKITKRGQNVTFRCDPISEHNRLYWYRQTLGQGPEFLTYFQNEAQLEKSRLLSDRFSAERPKGSFSTLEIQRTEQGDSAMYLCASNIQGYAEAFFGQGTRLTVV.

The V gene is TRBV5-6, the J gene TRBJ2-3, with D tentatively TRBD2 (5 bases). This CDR3 comprises 16 residues. Germline V gene data show CDR1 as SGHDT and CDR2 as YYEEEE. Trimming removed 3 bases from V and 1 base from J, with 15 bases in between. The DNA of the CDR3 is TGTGCCAGCAGCTCCCTAGCCCTTGGACGCACAGATACGCAGTATTTT. Its protein product is CASSSLALGRTDTQYF. Looking up the rest from reference TRBV5-6 and TRBJ2-3 gives the full variable domain: DAGVTQSPTHLIKTRGQQVTLRCSPKSGHDTVSWYQQALGQGPQFIFQYYEEEERQRGNFPDRFSGHQFPNYSSELNVNALLLGDSALYLCASSSLALGRTDTQYFGPGTRLTVL.